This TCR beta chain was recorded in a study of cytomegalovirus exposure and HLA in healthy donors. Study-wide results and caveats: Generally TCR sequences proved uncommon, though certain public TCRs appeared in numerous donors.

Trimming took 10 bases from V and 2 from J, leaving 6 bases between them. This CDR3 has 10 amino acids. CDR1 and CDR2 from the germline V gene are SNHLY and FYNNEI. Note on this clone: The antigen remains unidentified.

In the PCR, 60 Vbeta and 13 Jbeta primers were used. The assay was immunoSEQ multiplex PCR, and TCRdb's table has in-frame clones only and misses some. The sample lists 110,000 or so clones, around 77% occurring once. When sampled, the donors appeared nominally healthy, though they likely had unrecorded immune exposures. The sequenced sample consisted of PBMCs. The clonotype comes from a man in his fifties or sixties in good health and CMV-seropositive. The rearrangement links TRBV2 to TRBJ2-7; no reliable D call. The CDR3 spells CATKPYEQYF. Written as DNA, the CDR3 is TGTGCCACCAAGCCCTACGAGCAGTACTTC.